Sequencing of this TCR beta chain was carried out in a study of blood T cell repertoires in COVID-19. Study background: The United States, Italy and Spain were the sources of the acute and convalescent COVID-19 samples.

Participant age was roughly 18 to 95 years, and participants resided in fewer than 25 US areas. Authors' data handling: Amplification with reference gene primers provided the estimates of nucleated cell counts. TCRdb's table, derived via immunoSEQ multiplex PCR, lists solely in-frame clones and lacks some. V, J and clone size reflect that table, while D and trimming were determined from the DNA. Counted here are some 250,000 clones, 82% occurring once; the ten biggest clones make up approximately 15%. A note on this clone: Other nucleotide sequences from this sample produce the same CDR3.

This CDR3 contains 13 residues. The trim removed 5 bases at V and 3 bases at J, leaving 4 bases unmatched. The rearrangement joins TRBV12-3 or TRBV12-4 to TRBJ2-7; 7 bases are a match to TRBD1. The sample consisted of PBMCs or T cells enriched from blood (not recorded which). This TCR was recovered from a middle-aged man who had recovered from COVID-19. CDR3 sequence (DNA): TGTGCCAGCAGTCCAGGGGGTAGCTACGAGCAGTACTTC. It translates to CASSPGGSYEQYF.